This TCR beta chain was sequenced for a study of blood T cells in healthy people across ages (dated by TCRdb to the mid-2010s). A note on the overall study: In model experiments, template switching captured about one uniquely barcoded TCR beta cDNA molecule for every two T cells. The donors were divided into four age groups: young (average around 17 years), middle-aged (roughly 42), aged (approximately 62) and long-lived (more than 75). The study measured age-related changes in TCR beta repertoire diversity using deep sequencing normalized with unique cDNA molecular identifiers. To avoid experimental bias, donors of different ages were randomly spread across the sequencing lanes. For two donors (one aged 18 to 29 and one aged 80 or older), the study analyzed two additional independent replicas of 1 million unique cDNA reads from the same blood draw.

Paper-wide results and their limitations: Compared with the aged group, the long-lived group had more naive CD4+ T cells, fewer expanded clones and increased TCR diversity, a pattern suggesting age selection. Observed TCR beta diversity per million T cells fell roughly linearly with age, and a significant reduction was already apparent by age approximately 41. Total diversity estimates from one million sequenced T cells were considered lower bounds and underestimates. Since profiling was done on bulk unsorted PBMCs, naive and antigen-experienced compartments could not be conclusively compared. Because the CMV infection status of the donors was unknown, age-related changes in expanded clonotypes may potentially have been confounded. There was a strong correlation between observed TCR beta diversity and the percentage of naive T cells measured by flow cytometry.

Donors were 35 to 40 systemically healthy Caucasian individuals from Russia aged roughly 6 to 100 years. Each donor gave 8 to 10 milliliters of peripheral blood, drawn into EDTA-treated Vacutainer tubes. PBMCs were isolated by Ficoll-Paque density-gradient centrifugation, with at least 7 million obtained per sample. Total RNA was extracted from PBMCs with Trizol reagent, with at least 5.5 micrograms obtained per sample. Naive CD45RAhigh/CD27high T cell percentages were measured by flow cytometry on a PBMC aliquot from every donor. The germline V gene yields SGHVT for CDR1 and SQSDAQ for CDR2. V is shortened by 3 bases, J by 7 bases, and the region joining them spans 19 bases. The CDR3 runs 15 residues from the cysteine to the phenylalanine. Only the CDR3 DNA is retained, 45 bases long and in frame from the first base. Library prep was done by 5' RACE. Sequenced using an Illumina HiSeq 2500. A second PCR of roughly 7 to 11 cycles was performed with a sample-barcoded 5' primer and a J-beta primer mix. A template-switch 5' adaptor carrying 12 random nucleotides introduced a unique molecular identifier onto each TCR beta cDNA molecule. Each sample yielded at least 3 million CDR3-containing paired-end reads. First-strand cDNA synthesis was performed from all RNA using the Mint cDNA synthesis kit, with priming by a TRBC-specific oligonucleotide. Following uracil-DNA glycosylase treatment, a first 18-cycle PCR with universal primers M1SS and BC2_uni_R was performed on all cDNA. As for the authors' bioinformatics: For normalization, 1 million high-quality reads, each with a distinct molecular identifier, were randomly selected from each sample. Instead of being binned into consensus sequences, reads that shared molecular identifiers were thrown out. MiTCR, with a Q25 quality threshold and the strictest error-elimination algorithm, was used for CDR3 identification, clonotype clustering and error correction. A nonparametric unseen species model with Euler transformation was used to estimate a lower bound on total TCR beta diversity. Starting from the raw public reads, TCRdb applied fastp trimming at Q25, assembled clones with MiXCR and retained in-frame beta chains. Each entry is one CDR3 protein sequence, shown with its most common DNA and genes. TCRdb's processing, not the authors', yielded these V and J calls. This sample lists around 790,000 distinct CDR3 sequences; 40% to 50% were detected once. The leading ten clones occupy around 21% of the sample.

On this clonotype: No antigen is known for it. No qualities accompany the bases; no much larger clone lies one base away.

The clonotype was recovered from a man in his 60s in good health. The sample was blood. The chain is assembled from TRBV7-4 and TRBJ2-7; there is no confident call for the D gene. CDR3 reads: CASSLASVSRCEQYF. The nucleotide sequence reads TGTGCCAGCAGCTTGGCATCTGTGAGTCGTTGTGAGCAGTACTTC.